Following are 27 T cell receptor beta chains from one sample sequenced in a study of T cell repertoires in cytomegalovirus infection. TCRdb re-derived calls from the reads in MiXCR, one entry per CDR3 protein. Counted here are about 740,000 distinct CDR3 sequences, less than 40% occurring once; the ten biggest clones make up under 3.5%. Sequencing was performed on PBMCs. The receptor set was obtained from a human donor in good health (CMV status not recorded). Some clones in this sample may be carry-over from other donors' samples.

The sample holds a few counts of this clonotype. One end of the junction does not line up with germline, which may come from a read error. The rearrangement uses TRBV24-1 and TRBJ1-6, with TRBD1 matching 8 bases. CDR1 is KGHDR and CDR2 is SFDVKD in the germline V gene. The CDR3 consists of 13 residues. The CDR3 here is CAISQGARSPLHF. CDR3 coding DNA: TGTGCCATCAGTCAGGGGGCCCGATCACCCCTCCACTTT.

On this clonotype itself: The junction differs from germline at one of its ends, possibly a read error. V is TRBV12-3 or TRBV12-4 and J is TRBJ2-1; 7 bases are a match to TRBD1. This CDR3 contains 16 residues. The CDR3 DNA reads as TGTGCCGGCAGCACCAACAGGGGATACTCCTACAATGAGCAGTTCTTC. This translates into CAGSTNRGYSYNEQFF.

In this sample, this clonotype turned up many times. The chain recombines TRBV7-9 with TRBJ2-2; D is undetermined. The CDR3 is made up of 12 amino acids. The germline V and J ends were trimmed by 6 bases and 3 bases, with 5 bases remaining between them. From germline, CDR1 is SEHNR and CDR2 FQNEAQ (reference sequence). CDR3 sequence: CASRTDTGELFF. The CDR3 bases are TGTGCCAGCAGAACCGACACCGGGGAGCTGTTTTTT.

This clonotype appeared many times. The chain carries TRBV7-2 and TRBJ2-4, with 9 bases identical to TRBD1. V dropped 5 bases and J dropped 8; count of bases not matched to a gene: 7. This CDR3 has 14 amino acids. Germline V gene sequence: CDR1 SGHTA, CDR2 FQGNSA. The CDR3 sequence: CASSRTGGRDIQYF. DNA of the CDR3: TGTGCCAGCAGCAGAACAGGGGGCCGGGACATTCAGTACTTC. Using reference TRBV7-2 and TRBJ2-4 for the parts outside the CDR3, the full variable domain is GAGVSQSPSNKVTEKGKDVELRCDPISGHTALYWYRQSLGQGLEFLIYFQGNSAPDKSGLPSDRFSAERTGGSVSTLTIQRTQQEDSAVYLCASSRTGGRDIQYFGAGTRLSVL.

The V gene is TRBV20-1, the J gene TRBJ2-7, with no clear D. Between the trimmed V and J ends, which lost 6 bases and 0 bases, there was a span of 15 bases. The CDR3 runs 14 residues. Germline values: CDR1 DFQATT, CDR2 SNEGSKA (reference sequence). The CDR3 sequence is CSAGPPRTSYEQYF. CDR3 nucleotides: TGCAGTGCGGGCCCGCCGCGTACCTCCTACGAGCAGTACTTC.

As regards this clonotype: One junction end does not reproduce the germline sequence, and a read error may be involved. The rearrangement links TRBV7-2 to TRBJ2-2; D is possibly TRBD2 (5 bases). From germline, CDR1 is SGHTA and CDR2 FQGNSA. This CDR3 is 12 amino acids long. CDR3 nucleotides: TGTGCAAGCAGCCTTTACACCGGGGAGCTGTGTTTT. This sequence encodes CASSLYTGELCF.

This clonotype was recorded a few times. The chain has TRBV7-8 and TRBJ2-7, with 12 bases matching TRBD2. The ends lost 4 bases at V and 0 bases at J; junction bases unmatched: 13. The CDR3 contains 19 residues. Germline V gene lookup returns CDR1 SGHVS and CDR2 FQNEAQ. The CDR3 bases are TGTGCCAGCAGCTCGCGTCCGGGACTAGCGGGCAACCCCTCCTACGAGCAGTACTTC. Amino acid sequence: CASSSRPGLAGNPSYEQYF.

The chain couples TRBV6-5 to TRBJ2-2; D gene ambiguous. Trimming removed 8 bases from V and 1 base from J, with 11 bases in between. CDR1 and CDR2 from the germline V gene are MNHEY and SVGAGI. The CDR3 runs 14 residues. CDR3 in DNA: TGTGCCAGCGATGCACACAGGAACACCGGGGAGCTGTTTTTT. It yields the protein CASDAHRNTGELFF.

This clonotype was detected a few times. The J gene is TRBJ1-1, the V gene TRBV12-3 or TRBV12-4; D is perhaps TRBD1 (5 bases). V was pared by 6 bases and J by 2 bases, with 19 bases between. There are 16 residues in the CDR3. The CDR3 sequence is CASSRPPGRSNTEAFF. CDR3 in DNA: TGTGCCAGCAGCCGACCCCCGGGGCGAAGTAACACTGAAGCTTTCTTT.

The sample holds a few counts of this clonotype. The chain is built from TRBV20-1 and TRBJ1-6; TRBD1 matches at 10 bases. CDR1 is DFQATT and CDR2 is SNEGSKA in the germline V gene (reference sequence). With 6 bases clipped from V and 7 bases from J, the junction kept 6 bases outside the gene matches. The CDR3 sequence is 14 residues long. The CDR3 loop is CSARPGQGNSPLHF. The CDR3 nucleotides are TGCAGTGCGCGACCGGGACAGGGGAATTCACCCCTCCACTTT.

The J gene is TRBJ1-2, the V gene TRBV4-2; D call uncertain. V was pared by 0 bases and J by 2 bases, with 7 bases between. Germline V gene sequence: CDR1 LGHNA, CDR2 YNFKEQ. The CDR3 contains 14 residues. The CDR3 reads CASSQDSGNYGYTF. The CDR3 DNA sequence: TGTGCCAGCAGCCAAGATTCCGGAAACTATGGCTACACCTTC.

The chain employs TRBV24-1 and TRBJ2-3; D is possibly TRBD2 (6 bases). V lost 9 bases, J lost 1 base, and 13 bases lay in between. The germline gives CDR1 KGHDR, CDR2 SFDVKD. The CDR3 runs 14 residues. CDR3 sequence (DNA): TGTGCCACCCAGAGGGAGGTAGGCACAGATACGCAGTATTTT. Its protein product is CATQREVGTDTQYF.

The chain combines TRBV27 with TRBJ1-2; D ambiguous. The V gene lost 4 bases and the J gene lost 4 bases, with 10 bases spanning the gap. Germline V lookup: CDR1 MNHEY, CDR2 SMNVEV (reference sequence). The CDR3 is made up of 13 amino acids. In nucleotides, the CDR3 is TGTGCCAGCAGTTGGGGTCCGATCTATGGCTACACCTTC. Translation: CASSWGPIYGYTF.

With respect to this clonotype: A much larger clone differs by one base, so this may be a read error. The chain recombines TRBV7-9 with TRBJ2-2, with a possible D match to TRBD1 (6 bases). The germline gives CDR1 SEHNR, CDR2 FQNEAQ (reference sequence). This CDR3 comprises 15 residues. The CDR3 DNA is TGTGCCAGCAGAACCGGGACATACAACACCGGGGATCTGTTTTTT. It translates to CASRTGTYNTGDLFF.

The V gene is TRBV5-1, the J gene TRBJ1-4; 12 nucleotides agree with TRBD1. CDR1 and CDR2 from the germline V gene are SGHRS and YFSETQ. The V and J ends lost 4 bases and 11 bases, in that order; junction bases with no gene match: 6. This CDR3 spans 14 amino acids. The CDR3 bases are TGCGCCAGCAGCGCGGGACAGGGGGCGCTGAAACTGTTTTTT. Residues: CASSAGQGALKLFF.

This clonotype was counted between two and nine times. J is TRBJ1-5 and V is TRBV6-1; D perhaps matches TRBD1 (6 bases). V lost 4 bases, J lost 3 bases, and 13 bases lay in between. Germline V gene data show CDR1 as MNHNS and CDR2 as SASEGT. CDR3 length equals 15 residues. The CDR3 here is CASSVVRGSNQPQHF. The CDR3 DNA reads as TGTGCCAGCAGTGTCGTCAGGGGCTCCAATCAGCCCCAGCATTTT.

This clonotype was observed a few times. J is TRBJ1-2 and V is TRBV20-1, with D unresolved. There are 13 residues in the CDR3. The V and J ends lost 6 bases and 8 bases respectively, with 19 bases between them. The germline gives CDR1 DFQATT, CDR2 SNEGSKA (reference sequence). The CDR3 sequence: CSATPPGYGGYTF. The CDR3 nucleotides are TGCAGTGCCACACCCCCGGGCTACGGGGGCTACACCTTC.

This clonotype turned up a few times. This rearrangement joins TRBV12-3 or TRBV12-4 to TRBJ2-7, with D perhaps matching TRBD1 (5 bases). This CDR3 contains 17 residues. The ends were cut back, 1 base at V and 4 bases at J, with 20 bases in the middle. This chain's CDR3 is CASSLEGLTAELYEQYF. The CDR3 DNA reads TGTGCCAGCAGTTTAGAAGGGTTGACAGCCGAGCTTTACGAGCAGTACTTC.

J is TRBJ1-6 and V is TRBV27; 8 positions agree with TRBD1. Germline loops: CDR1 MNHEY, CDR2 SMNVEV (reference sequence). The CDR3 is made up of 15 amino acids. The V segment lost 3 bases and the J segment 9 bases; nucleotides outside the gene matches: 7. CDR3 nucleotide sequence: TGTGCCAGCAGTTTCATCGGGACAGGTCTTTCACCCCTCCACTTT. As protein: CASSFIGTGLSPLHF.

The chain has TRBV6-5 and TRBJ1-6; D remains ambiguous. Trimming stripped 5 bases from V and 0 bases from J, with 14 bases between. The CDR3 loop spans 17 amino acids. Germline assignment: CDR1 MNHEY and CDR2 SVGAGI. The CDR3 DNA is TGTGCCAGCAGTCCGCGGACTACGAGCTCCTATAATTCACCCCTCCACTTT. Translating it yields CASSPRTTSSYNSPLHF.

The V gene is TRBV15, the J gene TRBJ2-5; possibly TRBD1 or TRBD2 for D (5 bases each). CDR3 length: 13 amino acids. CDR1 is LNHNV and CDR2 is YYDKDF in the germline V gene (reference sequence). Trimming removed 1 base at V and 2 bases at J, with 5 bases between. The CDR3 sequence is CATSRGGQETQYF. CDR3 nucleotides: TGTGCCACCAGCAGAGGGGGGCAAGAGACCCAGTACTTC.

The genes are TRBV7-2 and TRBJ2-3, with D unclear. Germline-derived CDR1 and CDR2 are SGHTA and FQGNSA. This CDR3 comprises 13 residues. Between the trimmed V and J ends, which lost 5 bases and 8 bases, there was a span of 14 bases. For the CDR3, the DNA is TGTGCCAGCAGCCCTCCAGCCATTGTTACGCAGTATTTT. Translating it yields CASSPPAIVTQYF. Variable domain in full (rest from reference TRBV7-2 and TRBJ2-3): GAGVSQSPSNKVTEKGKDVELRCDPISGHTALYWYRQSLGQGLEFLIYFQGNSAPDKSGLPSDRFSAERTGGSVSTLTIQRTQQEDSAVYLCASSPPAIVTQYFGPGTRLTVL.

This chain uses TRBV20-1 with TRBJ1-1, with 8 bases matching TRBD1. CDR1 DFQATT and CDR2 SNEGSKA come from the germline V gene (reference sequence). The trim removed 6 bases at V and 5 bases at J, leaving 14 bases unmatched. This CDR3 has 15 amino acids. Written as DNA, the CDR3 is TGCAGTGCCCAACCCCGGCAGGGGGCGGCAACTGAAGCTTTCTTT. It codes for CSAQPRQGAATEAFF.

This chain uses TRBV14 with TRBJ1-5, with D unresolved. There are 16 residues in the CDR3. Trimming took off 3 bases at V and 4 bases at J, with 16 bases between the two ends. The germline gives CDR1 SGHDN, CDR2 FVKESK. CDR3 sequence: CASSHPKGIVNQPQHF. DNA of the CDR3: TGTGCCAGCAGCCACCCTAAGGGAATTGTAAATCAGCCCCAGCATTTT.

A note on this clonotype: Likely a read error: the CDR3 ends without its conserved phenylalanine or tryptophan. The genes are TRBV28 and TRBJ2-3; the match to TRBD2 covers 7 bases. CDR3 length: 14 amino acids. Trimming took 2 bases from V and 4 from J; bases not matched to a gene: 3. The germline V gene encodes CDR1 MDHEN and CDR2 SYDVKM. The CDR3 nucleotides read TGTGCCAGCAGTTTACGTGGACTAGCAGATACGCAGTATTGT. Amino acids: CASSLRGLADTQYC.

The CDR3 coding sequence is TGTGCCAGCAGTTCTACCCGGGACAGTATCTACGAGCAGTACTTC. This encodes CASSSTRDSIYEQYF. This chain uses TRBV28 with TRBJ2-7; 7 bases line up with TRBD1. This CDR3 region has 15 residues. V lost 4 bases and J lost 3; bases outside the gene matches: 9. The V gene's germline CDR1 is MDHEN and CDR2 SYDVKM.

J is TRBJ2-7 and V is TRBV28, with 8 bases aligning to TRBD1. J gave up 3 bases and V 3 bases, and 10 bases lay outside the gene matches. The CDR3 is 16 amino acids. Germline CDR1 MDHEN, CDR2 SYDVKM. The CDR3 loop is CASSFFLGQAYYEQYF. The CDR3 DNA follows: TGTGCCAGCAGTTTTTTCTTGGGACAGGCGTACTACGAGCAGTACTTC.